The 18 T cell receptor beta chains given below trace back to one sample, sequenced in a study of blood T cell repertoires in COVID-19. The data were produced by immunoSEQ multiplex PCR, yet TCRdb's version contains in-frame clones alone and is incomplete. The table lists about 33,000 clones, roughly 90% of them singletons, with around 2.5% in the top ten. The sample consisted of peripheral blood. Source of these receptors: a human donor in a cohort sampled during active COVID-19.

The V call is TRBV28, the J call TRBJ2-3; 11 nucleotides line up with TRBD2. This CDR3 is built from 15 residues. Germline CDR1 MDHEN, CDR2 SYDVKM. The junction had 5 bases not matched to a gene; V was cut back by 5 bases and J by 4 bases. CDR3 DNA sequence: TGTGCCAGCAGTGCGGGACTAGCGGTGGCAGATACGCAGTATTTT. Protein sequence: CASSAGLAVADTQYF.

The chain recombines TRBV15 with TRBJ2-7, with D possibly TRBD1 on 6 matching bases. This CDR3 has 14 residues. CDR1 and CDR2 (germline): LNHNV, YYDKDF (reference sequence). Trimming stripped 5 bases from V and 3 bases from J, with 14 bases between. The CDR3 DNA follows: TGTGCCACCAGCCCGTTCCGGGACAACTACGAGCAGTACTTC. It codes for CATSPFRDNYEQYF.

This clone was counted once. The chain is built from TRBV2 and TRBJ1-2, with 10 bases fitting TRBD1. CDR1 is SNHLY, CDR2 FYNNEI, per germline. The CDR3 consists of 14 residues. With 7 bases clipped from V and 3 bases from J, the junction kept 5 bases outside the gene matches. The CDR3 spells CASKGGTGDYGYTF. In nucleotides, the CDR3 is TGTGCCAGCAAGGGCGGGACAGGGGACTATGGCTACACCTTC.

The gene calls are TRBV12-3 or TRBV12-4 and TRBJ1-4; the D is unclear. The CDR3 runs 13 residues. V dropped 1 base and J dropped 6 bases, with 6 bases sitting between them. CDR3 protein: CASSLVHYEKLFF. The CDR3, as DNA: TGTGCCAGCAGTTTAGTTCACTATGAAAAACTGTTTTTT.

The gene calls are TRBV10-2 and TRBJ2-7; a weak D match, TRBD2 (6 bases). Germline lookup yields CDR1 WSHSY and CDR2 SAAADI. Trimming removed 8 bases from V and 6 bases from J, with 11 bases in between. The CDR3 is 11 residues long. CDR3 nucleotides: TGCGCCAGCCTACGGGGGTTCGAGCAGTACTTC. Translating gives CASLRGFEQYF.

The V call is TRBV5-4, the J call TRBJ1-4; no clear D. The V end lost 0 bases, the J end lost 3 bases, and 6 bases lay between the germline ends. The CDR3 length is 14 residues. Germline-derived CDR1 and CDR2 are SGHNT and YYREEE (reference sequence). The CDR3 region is CASSLGLANEKLFF. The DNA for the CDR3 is TGTGCCAGCAGCTTGGGGTTAGCTAATGAAAAACTGTTTTTT.

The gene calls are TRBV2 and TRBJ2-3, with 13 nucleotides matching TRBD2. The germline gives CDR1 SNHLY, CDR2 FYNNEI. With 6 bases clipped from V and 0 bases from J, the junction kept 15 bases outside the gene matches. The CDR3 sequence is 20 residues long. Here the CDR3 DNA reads TGTGCCAGCAGCCCCCCAACCCCGGGACTAGCGGGACCTAGCACAGATACGCAGTATTTT. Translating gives CASSPPTPGLAGPSTDTQYF. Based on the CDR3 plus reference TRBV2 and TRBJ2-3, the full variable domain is EPEVTQTPSHQVTQMGQEVILRCVPISNHLYFYWYRQILGQKVEFLVSFYNNEISEKSEIFDDQFSVERPDGSNFTLKIRSTKLEDSAMYFCASSPPTPGLAGPSTDTQYFGPGTRLTVL.

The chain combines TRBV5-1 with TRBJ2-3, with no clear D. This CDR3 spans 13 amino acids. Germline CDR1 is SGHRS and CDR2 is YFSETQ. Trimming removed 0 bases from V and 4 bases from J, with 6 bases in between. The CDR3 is CASSLDTSDTQYF. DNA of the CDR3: TGCGCCAGCAGCTTGGACACCTCAGATACGCAGTATTTT.

The DNA for the CDR3 is TGTGCCAGCAGAGACAGCGCAACTAATGAAAAACTGTTTTTT. Protein product: CASRDSATNEKLFF. The rearrangement uses TRBV7-9 and TRBJ1-4, with D possibly being TRBD1 (5 bases). The germline CDR1 and CDR2 sequences are SEHNR and FQNEAQ (reference sequence). CDR3 size: 14 residues. Trimming stripped 6 bases from V and 0 bases from J, with 8 bases between.

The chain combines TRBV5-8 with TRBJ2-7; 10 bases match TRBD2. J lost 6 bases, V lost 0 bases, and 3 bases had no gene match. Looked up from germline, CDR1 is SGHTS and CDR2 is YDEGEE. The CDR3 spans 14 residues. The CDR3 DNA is TGTGCCAGCAGCTTGGAAGCGGGGGGGCGCGAGCAGTACTTC. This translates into CASSLEAGGREQYF.

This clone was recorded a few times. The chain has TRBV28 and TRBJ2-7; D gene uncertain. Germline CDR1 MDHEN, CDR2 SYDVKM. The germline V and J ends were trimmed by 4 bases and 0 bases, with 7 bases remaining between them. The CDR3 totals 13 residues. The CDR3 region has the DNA TGTGCCAGCAGTTGGCGGTCCTCCTACGAGCAGTACTTC. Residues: CASSWRSSYEQYF.

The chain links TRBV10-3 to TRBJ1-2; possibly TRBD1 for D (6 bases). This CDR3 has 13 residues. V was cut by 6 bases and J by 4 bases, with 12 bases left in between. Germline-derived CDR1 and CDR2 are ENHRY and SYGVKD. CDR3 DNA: TGTGCCATCAGCAGACAGGACTCCTATGGCTACACCTTC. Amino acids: CAISRQDSYGYTF.

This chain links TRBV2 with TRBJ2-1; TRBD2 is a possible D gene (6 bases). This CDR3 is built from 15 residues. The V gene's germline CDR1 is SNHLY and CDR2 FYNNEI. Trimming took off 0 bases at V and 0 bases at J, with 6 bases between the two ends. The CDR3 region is CASSEAGGSYNEQFF. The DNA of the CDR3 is TGTGCCAGCAGTGAAGCGGGGGGCTCCTACAATGAGCAGTTCTTC.

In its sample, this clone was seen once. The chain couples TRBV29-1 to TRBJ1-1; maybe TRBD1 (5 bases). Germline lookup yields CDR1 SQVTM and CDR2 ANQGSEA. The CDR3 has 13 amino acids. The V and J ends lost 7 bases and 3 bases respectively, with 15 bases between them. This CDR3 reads CSAGQGRDTEAFF. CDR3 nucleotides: TGCAGCGCTGGCCAGGGTCGCGACACTGAAGCTTTCTTT. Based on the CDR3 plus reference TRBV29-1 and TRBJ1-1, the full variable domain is SAVISQKPSRDICQRGTSLTIQCQVDSQVTMMFWYRQQPGQSLTLIATANQGSEATYESGFVIDKFPISRPNLTFSTLTVSNMSPEDSSIYLCSAGQGRDTEAFFGQGTRLTVV.

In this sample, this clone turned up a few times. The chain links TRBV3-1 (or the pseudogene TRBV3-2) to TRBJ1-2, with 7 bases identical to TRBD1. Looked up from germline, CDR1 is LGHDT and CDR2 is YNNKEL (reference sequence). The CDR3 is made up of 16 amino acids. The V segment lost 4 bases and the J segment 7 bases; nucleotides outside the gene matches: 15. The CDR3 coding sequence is TGTGCCAGCAGCCCCGAAGGGGGCCGAGCCGGGACTGGCTACACCTTC. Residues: CASSPEGGRAGTGYTF.

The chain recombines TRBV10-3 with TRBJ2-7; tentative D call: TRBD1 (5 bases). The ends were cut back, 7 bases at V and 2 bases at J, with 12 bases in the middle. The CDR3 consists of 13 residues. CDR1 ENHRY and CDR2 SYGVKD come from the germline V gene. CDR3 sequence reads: CAINPGPTYEQYF. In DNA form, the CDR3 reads TGTGCCATCAATCCAGGGCCAACCTACGAGCAGTACTTC.

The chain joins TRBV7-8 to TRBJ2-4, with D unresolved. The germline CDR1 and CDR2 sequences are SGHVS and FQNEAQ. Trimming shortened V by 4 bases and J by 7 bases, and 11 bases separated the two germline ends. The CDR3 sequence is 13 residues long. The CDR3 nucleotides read TGTGCCAGCAGCTCCCTGGGCGCGAACATTCAGTACTTC. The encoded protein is CASSSLGANIQYF.

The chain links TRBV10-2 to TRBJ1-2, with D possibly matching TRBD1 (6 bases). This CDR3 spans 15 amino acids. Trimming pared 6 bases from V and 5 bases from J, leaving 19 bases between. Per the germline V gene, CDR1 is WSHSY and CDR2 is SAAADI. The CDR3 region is CASSPYETGQYGYTF. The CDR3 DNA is TGCGCCAGCAGCCCCTATGAGACTGGACAGTATGGCTACACCTTC.